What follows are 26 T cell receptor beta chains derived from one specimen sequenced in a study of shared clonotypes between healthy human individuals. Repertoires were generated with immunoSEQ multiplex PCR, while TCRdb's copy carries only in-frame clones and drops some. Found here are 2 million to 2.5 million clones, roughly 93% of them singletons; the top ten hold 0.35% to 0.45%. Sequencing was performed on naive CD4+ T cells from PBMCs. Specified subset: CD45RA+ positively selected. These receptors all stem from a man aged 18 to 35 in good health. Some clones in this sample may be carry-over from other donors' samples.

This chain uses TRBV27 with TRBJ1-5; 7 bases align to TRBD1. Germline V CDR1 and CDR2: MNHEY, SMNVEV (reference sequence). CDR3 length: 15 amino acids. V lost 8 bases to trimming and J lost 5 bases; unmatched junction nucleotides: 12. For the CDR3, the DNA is TGTGCCAGCCGCACGAGTACAGGGGTGGATCAGCCCCAGCATTTT. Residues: CASRTSTGVDQPQHF.

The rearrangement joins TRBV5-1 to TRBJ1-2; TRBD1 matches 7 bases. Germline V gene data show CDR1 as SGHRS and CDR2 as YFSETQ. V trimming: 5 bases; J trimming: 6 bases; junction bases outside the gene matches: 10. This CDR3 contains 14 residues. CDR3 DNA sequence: TGCGCCAGCAGAGAAGGGGACAGAAACGATGGCTACACCTTC. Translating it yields CASREGDRNDGYTF.

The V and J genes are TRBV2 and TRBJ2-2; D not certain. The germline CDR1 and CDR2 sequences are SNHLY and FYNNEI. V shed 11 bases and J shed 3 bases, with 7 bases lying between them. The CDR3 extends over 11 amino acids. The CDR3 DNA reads TGTGCCGGGCAATACACCGGGGAGCTGTTTTTT. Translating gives CAGQYTGELFF.

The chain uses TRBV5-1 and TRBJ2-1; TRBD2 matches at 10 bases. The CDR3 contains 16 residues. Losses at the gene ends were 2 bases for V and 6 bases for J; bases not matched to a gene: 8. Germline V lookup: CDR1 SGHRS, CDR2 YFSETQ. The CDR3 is CASSLTSLAGVNEQFF. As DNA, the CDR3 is TGCGCCAGCAGCTTAACGAGCCTAGCGGGAGTCAATGAGCAGTTCTTC.

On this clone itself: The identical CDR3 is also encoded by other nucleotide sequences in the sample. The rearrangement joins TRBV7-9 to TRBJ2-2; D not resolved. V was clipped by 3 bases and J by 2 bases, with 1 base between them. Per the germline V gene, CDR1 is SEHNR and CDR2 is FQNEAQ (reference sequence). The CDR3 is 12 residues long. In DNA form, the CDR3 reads TGTGCCAGCAGCTTTAACACCGGGGAGCTGTTTTTT. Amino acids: CASSFNTGELFF. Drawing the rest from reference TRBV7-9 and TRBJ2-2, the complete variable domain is DTGVSQNPRHKITKRGQNVTFRCDPISEHNRLYWYRQTLGQGPEFLTYFQNEAQLEKSRLLSDRFSAERPKGSFSTLEIQRTEQGDSAMYLCASSFNTGELFFGEGSRLTVL.

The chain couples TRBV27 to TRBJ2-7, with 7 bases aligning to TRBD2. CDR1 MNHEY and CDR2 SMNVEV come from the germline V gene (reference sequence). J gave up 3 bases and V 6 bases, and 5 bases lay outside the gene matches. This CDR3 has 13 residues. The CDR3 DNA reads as TGTGCCAGCAGCGCGTCTAGCGGCTACGAGCAGTACTTC. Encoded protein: CASSASSGYEQYF.

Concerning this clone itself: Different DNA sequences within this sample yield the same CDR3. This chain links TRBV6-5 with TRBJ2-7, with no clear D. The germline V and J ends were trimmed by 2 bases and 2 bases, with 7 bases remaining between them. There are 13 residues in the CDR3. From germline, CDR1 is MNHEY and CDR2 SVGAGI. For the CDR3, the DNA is TGTGCCAGCAGTTACGGATTAGCCTACGAGCAGTACTTC. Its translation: CASSYGLAYEQYF.

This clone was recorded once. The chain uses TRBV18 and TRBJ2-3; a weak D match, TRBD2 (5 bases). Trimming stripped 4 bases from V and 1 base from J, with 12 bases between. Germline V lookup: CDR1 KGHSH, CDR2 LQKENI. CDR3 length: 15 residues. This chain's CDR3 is CASSRSRVGTDTQYF. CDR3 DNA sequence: TGTGCCAGCTCACGCTCGCGGGTAGGCACAGATACGCAGTATTTT.

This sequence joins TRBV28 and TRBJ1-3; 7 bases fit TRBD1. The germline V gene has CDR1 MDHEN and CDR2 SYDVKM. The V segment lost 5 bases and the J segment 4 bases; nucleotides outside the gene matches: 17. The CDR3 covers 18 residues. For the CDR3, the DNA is TGTGCCAGCAGTCCAGGGGGTCCCCTTACCCGCGGGGGAAACACCATATATTTT. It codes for CASSPGGPLTRGGNTIYF.

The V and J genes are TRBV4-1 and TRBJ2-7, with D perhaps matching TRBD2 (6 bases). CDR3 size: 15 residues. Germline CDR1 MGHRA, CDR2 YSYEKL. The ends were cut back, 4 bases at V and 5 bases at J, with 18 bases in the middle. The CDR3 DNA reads TGCGCCAGCAGCCGAACGGGGGTAGAGGACGACGAGCAGTACTTC. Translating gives CASSRTGVEDDEQYF.

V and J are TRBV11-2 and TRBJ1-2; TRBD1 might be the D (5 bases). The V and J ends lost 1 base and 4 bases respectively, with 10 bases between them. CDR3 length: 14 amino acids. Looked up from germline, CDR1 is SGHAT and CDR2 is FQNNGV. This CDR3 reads CASSLVPQGYGYTF. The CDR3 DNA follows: TGTGCCAGCAGCTTAGTCCCCCAGGGCTATGGCTACACCTTC.

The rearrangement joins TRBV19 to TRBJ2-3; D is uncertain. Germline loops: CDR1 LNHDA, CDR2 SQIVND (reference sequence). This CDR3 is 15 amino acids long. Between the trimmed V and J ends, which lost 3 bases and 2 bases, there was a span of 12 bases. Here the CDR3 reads CASSILGYTTDTQYF. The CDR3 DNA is TGTGCCAGTAGTATTTTGGGATACACCACAGATACGCAGTATTTT.

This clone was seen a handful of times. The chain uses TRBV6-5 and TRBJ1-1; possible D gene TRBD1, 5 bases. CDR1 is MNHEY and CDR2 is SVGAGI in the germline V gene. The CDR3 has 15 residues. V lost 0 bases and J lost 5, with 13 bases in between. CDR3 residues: CASSYSPGDWTEAFF. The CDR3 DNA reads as TGTGCCAGCAGTTACTCGCCGGGGGACTGGACTGAAGCTTTCTTT.

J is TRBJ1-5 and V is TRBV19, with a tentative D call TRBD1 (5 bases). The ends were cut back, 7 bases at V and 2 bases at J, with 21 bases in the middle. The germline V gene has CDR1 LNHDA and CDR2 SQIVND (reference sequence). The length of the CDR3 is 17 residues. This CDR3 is CASTTLGTFAGNQPQHF. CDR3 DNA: TGTGCCAGTACTACACTTGGGACTTTTGCCGGCAATCAGCCCCAGCATTTT.

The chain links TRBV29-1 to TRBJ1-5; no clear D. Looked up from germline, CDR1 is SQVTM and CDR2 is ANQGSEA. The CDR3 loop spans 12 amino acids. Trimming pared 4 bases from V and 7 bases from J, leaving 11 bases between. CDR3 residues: CSVVEAGQPQHF. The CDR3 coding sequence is TGCAGCGTTGTGGAGGCGGGACAGCCCCAGCATTTT.

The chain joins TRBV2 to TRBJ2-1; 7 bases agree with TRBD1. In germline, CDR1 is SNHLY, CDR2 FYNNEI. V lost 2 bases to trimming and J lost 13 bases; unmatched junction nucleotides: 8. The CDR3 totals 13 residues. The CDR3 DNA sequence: TGTGCCAGCAGTGAAACCCCCAGGGGGTTACAGTTCTTC. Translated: CASSETPRGLQFF.

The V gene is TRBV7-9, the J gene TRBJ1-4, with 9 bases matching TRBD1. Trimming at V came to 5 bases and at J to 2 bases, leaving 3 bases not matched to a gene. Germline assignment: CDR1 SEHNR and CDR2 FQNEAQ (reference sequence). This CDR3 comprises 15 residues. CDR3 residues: CASSLTGGTNEKLFF. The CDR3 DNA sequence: TGTGCCAGCAGCCTAACAGGGGGCACTAATGAAAAACTGTTTTTT.

The CDR3 reads CASSERAGGLTKNIQYF. As DNA, the CDR3 is TGTGCCAGCAGTGAGCGGGCAGGGGGCTTAACCAAAAACATTCAGTACTTC. The chain employs TRBV6-1 and TRBJ2-4, with 8 positions matching TRBD1. The V and J ends lost 3 bases and 2 bases, in that order; junction bases with no gene match: 9. CDR3 length: 17 residues. Germline assignment: CDR1 MNHNS and CDR2 SASEGT.

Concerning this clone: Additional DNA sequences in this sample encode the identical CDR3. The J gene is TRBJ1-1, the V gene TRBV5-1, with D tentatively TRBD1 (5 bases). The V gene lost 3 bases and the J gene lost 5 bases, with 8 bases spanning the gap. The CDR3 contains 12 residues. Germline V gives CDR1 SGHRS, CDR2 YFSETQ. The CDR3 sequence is CASSSGGTEAFF. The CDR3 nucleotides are TGCGCCAGCAGCTCCGGGGGGACTGAAGCTTTCTTT.

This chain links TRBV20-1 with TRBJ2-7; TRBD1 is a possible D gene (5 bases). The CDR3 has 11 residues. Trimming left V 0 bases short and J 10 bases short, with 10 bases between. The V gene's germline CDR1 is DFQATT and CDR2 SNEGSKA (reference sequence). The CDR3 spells CSARDRTSQYF. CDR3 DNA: TGCAGTGCTAGAGATCGGACATCACAGTACTTC.

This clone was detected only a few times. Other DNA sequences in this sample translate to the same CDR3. CDR3 nucleotide sequence: TGTGCCAGCAGCCCCAGGGACAGGGGGAACACTGAAGCTTTCTTT. Its translation: CASSPRDRGNTEAFF. V usage is TRBV9 and J usage is TRBJ1-1, with 10 bases matching TRBD1. Per germline, CDR1 SGDLS and CDR2 YYNGEE. The CDR3 consists of 15 residues. V lost 4 bases, J lost 1 base, and 4 bases stayed unmatched.

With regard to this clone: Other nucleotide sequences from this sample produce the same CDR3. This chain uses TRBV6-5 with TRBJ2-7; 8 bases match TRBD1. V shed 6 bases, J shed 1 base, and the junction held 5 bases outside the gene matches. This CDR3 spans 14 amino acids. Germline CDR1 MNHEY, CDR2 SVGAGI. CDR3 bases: TGTGCCAGCAGCGACAGGGGTAGTTCCTACGAGCAGTACTTC. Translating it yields CASSDRGSSYEQYF.

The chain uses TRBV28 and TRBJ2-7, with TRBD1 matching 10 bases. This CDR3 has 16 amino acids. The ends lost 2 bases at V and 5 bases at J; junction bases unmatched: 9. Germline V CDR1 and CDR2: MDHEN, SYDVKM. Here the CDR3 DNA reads TGTGCCAGCAGTTTAAACTCCGGGACAGGGGTCCACGAGCAGTACTTC. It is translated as CASSLNSGTGVHEQYF.

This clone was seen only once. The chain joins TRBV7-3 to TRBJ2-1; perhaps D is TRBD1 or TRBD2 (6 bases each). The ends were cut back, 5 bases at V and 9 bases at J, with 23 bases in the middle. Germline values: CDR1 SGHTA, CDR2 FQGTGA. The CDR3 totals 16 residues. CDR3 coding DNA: TGTGCCAGCAGCGAGAGGATATTAGGGGGGTATAGTGAGCAGTTCTTC. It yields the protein CASSERILGGYSEQFF.

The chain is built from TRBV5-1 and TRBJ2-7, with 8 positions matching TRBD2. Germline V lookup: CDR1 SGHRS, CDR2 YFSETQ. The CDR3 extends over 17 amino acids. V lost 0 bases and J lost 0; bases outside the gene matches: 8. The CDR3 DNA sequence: TGCGCCAGCAGCTTGGAACTTGCGGGGGGATCCTCCTACGAGCAGTACTTC. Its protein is CASSLELAGGSSYEQYF.

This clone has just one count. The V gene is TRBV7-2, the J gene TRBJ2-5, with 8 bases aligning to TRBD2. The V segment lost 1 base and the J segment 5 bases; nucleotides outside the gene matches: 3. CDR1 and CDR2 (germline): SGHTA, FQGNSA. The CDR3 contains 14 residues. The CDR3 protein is CASSLGLASETQYF. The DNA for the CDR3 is TGTGCCAGCAGCTTAGGACTAGCGTCGGAGACCCAGTACTTC.